This T cell receptor (beta chain) is from a study of Ad26.COV2.S vaccination and SARS-CoV-2 variants. Across the study: Trial arm assignment for the donor was COV1001 Ad26.COV2.S. Intramuscular Ad26.COV2.S doses were given once or twice, 56 days apart. Whole-study findings and limits: Vaccinees displayed broader spike-specific TCR repertoires than placebo recipients.

Treatment of the sample: about 20 received Ad26.COV2.S at low or high dose, single or two shots; roughly five received placebo; per-sample allocation not given. Vaccine and placebo recipients were sampled on day 63 after the first injection. The study used a vaccine consisting of an Ad26 vector that expressed Wuhan-strain SARS-CoV-2 spike. The CDR3 sequence is 14 residues long. V was shortened by 8 bases and J by 1 base, with 12 bases between the two germline ends. The germline V gene has CDR1 MNHEY and CDR2 SMNVEV (reference sequence). Repertoires were generated with immunoSEQ multiplex PCR, while TCRdb's copy carries only in-frame clones and drops some. The data show roughly 380,000 clones, more than 75% seen once. This clone was observed once. The antigen is unknown.

Specimen: peripheral blood, collected in a trial of Ad26.COV2.S vaccine versus placebo. The TCR was taken from a person aged 18-60 years who received the Ad26.COV2.S COVID-19 vaccine or a placebo. The rearrangement uses TRBV27 and TRBJ2-1, with unresolved D. The CDR3 here is CASQKVVSYNEQFF. CDR3 bases: TGTGCCAGCCAGAAGGTGGTTTCCTACAATGAGCAGTTCTTC.